Each of the 15 T cell receptor beta chains below was sequenced from the same sample in a study of PD-1 blockade in classical Hodgkin lymphoma. Assay used: immunoSEQ multiplex PCR; TCRdb lists only in-frame clones, some missing. The table records about 28,000 clones, around 77% of them present only once. Specified time point: cycle 4 day 1 (C4D1), after more than five weeks of nivolumab. All patients relapsed after autologous stem cell transplantation, and brentuximab vedotin exposure varied. The sequencing here drew on peripheral blood mononuclear cells (PBMCs), taken before the fourth cycle of nivolumab. The source is a human donor with classical Hodgkin lymphoma.

The CDR3 DNA reads TGCAGCGTTGAGACTAGCGGGAGGACCCACCTCAACAATGAGCAGTTCTTC. Its translation: CSVETSGRTHLNNEQFF. J is TRBJ2-1 and V is TRBV29-1; 13 bases align to TRBD2. V lost 3 bases and J lost 5; bases outside the gene matches: 10. This CDR3 has 17 amino acids. Germline V CDR1 and CDR2: SQVTM, ANQGSEA.

The chain uses TRBV28 and TRBJ2-7; 11 bases line up with TRBD1. Losses at the gene ends were 5 bases for V and 11 bases for J; bases not matched to a gene: 11. Germline CDR1 MDHEN, CDR2 SYDVKM. CDR3 size: 14 residues. CDR3 nucleotides: TGTGCCAGCAGTCCGGGGACAGGGGGGATCCGTGAGTACTTC. Translating it yields CASSPGTGGIREYF. Based on the CDR3 plus reference TRBV28 and TRBJ2-7, the full variable domain is DVKVTQSSRYLVKRTGEKVFLECVQDMDHENMFWYRQDPGLGLRLIYFSYDVKMKEKGDIPEGYSVSREKKERFSLILESASTNQTSMYLCASSPGTGGIREYFGPGTRLTVT.

Only one count was recorded for this clone. Other DNA sequences from this sample encode an identical CDR3 as well. Written as DNA, the CDR3 is TGTGCCAGCAGCTTGGGAGTTAACACTGAAGCTTTCTTT. Residues: CASSLGVNTEAFF. V and J are TRBV5-5 and TRBJ1-1; no reliable D call. Germline V gene data show CDR1 as SGHKS and CDR2 as YYEKEE (reference sequence). This CDR3 spans 13 amino acids. V was shortened by 0 bases and J by 2 bases, with 5 bases between the two germline ends.

This clone has more than one count but fewer than ten. The J gene is TRBJ2-2, the V gene TRBV29-1; 8 bases are a match to TRBD1. Trimming cost V 6 bases and J 6 bases; bases outside gene matches: 12. Germline V gene sequence: CDR1 SQVTM, CDR2 ANQGSEA. The CDR3 consists of 15 residues. The CDR3 DNA is TGCAGCGTCCTCCGGACAGGGAATGGGGCCGGGGAGCTGTTTTTT. It yields the protein CSVLRTGNGAGELFF.

The table lists this clone with a few counts. This chain uses TRBV6-1 with TRBJ2-2, with D possibly being TRBD2 (6 bases). The germline V gene has CDR1 MNHNS and CDR2 SASEGT. Trimming took off 8 bases at V and 5 bases at J, with 15 bases between the two ends. This CDR3 region has 14 residues. In DNA, the CDR3 is TGTGCCAGCCGTCAAAGGGGAGGAACCGGGGAGCTGTTTTTT. Its protein product is CASRQRGGTGELFF.

The chain couples TRBV7-9 to TRBJ2-1; D might be TRBD1 or TRBD2, each matching 6 bases. With 3 bases removed from V and 8 bases from J, the gap between germline ends came to 11 bases. The germline CDR1 and CDR2 sequences are SEHNR and FQNEAQ (reference sequence). This CDR3 is built from 13 residues. The CDR3 here is CASSLQRGDEQFF. DNA for the CDR3: TGTGCCAGCAGCTTGCAAAGGGGGGATGAGCAGTTCTTC.

The chain couples TRBV14 to TRBJ2-3; TRBD2 matches 7 bases. V shed 2 bases, J shed 2 bases, and the junction held 16 bases outside the gene matches. Germline CDR1 is SGHDN and CDR2 is FVKESK. The CDR3 has 19 residues. The CDR3 here is CASSQFRTRREDNTDTQYF. CDR3 coding DNA: TGTGCCAGCAGCCAATTCAGGACAAGACGGGAGGATAACACAGATACGCAGTATTTT.

V and J are TRBV4-1 and TRBJ2-1; 9 positions agree with TRBD2. After removal of 8 bases from V and 8 bases from J, the junction contained 7 bases not matched to a gene. Germline CDR1 and CDR2: MGHRA and YSYEKL. The CDR3 sequence is 13 residues long. CDR3 in amino acids: CASARREGYEQFF. The CDR3 nucleotides are TGCGCCAGCGCGCGGCGGGAGGGTTATGAGCAGTTCTTC.

Worth noting for this clone: Distinct nucleotide sequences in the sample also encode this CDR3. This chain joins TRBV19 and TRBJ1-1; D is unresolved. The CDR3 spans 13 residues. V lost 3 bases and J 3 bases, leaving 8 bases between the germline ends. The germline V gene encodes CDR1 LNHDA and CDR2 SQIVND (reference sequence). The CDR3 is CASSINGDTEAFF. Written as DNA, the CDR3 is TGTGCCAGTAGTATCAACGGGGACACTGAAGCTTTCTTT. Full variable domain (outside the CDR3, taken from reference TRBV19 and TRBJ1-1): DGGITQSPKYLFRKEGQNVTLSCEQNLNHDAMYWYRQDPGQGLRLIYYSQIVNDFQKGDIAEGYSVSREKKESFPLTVTSAQKNPTAFYLCASSINGDTEAFFGQGTRLTVV.

This clone was seen a single time. This chain connects TRBV6-4 to TRBJ2-1; D possibly matches TRBD1 or TRBD2 (5 bases each). Germline assignment: CDR1 MRHNA and CDR2 SNTAGT. Deletions cut 3 bases from V and 10 bases from J, with 10 bases between. The CDR3 spans 12 residues. CDR3 nucleotide sequence: TGTGCCAGCAGTGATAATGGGGACGAGCAGTTCTTC. It specifies CASSDNGDEQFF.

The V and J genes are TRBV7-2 and TRBJ2-3; no firm D call. The CDR3 runs to 17 residues. V shed 2 bases and J shed 2 bases, with 17 bases lying between them. Germline CDR1 and CDR2: SGHTA and FQGNSA. The CDR3, as DNA: TGTGCCAGCAGCTTACGTGGGCCACCCGGTATCACAGATACGCAGTATTTT. Translating gives CASSLRGPPGITDTQYF.

The gene calls are TRBV19 and TRBJ2-2; weak D call: TRBD2 (5 bases). Per the germline V gene, CDR1 is LNHDA and CDR2 is SQIVND (reference sequence). V was shortened by 8 bases and J by 4 bases, with 20 bases between the two germline ends. The CDR3 spans 16 residues. The chain's CDR3 is CASARIGDRGTGELFF. In nucleotides, the CDR3 is TGTGCCAGTGCCAGGATTGGTGACCGGGGCACCGGGGAGCTGTTTTTT.

The count of this clone is one. The chain combines TRBV6-6 with TRBJ2-5, with D maybe TRBD1 (5 bases). Germline loops: CDR1 MNHNY, CDR2 SVGAGI (reference sequence). The CDR3 loop spans 11 amino acids. The ends were cut back, 6 bases at V and 5 bases at J, with 7 bases in the middle. Here the CDR3 reads CASRNRETQYF. CDR3 nucleotide sequence: TGTGCCAGCAGAAACAGGGAGACCCAGTACTTC.

By share of the sample, this clone is medium-sized. This chain connects TRBV6-5 to TRBJ2-7; 7 bases line up with TRBD2. The junction had 17 bases not matched to a gene; V was cut back by 6 bases and J by 9 bases. Germline CDR1 is MNHEY and CDR2 is SVGAGI. This CDR3 contains 15 residues. Written as DNA, the CDR3 is TGTGCCAGCAGCTCCGGGCTAGCGGACGCCTCGGTGCAGTACTTC. Translated, it gives CASSSGLADASVQYF.

V is TRBV6-1 and J is TRBJ1-1, with 7 positions matching TRBD1. V lost 8 bases, J lost 5 bases, and 8 bases stayed unmatched. CDR1 and CDR2 from the germline V gene are MNHNS and SASEGT. The CDR3 spans 13 residues. This chain's CDR3 is CASSGQAGTEAFF. As DNA, the CDR3 is TGTGCCAGCTCAGGACAGGCCGGGACTGAAGCTTTCTTT.